The 14 T cell receptor beta chains listed next were all sequenced from one sample in a study of OX40 agonist ivuxolimab in advanced cancers. The library was obtained by the immunoSEQ multiplex PCR assay. TCRdb holds this immuneACCESS table with in-frame rearrangements only. Some clones are missing; in checked studies, unresolved V genes explain under half, and the rest has no known cause. In all, the sample holds approximately 30,000 clones, and roughly 79% of those were seen once. In total, the top ten clones hold over 8.5% of the sample. The sample consisted of CD4+ or CD8+ T cells sorted from blood, taken in a trial of the OX40 agonist ivuxolimab. These receptors were obtained from an adult with an advanced solid tumor such as melanoma, head and neck, liver or kidney cancer.

The chain uses TRBV7-8 and TRBJ1-2; D not resolved. Trimming took off 5 bases at V and 0 bases at J, with 19 bases between the two ends. Germline CDR1 reads SGHVS; CDR2 reads FQNEAQ. This CDR3 has 17 amino acids. The CDR3 loop reads CASSAGWAGETNYGYTF. The CDR3 DNA sequence: TGTGCCAGCAGCGCCGGGTGGGCAGGAGAAACTAACTATGGCTACACCTTC. Full variable domain (missing parts from reference TRBV7-8 and TRBJ1-2): GAGVSQSPRYKVAKRGQDVALRCDPISGHVSLFWYQQALGQGPEFLTYFQNEAQLDKSGLPSDRFFAERPEGSVSTLKIQRTQQEDSAVYLCASSAGWAGETNYGYTFGSGTRLTVV.

This chain links TRBV11-2 with TRBJ2-7; D is unresolved. This CDR3 is built from 15 residues. The V gene lost 5 bases and the J gene lost 0 bases, with 14 bases spanning the gap. The germline V gene encodes CDR1 SGHAT and CDR2 FQNNGV. DNA of the CDR3: TGTGCCAGCAGCCCCCGTGGCGGCCTCTCCTACGAGCAGTACTTC. Protein sequence: CASSPRGGLSYEQYF.

V is TRBV6-1 and J is TRBJ2-3, with 10 nucleotides matching TRBD2. There are 15 residues in the CDR3. Germline values: CDR1 MNHNS, CDR2 SASEGT. The V segment lost 6 bases and the J segment 6 bases; nucleotides outside the gene matches: 9. CDR3 loop: CASSPWTSGGDTQYF. DNA for the CDR3: TGTGCCAGCAGCCCTTGGACTAGCGGCGGGGATACGCAGTATTTT.

Here the CDR3 DNA reads TGTGCCAGCACCCCCGGTGGGGGGAAAAACATTCAGTACTTC. The encoded protein is CASTPGGGKNIQYF. The chain is built from TRBV9 and TRBJ2-4; D perhaps matches TRBD2 (6 bases). The V gene lost 6 bases and the J gene lost 4 bases, with 14 bases spanning the gap. The germline CDR1 and CDR2 sequences are SGDLS and YYNGEE. The CDR3 covers 14 residues.

The chain employs TRBV7-2 and TRBJ2-3; no reliable D call. Trimming removed 0 bases at V and 2 bases at J, with 15 bases between. This CDR3 region has 17 residues. Germline V CDR1 and CDR2: SGHTA, FQGNSA. This chain's CDR3 is CASSLAELDSPTDTQYF. DNA of the CDR3: TGTGCCAGCAGCTTAGCGGAGCTAGATAGTCCCACAGATACGCAGTATTTT.

J is TRBJ2-7 and V is TRBV4-1; TRBD1 aligns across 7 bases. After removal of 5 bases from V and 2 bases from J, the junction contained 9 bases not matched to a gene. The CDR3 is 15 amino acids. Germline CDR1 and CDR2: MGHRA and YSYEKL. The CDR3 nucleotides read TGCGCCAGCAGCGAATGGGACAGCGGAACCTACGAGCAGTACTTC. Its protein is CASSEWDSGTYEQYF.

This chain joins TRBV4-3 and TRBJ1-1; possible D gene TRBD1, 5 bases. This CDR3 has 16 amino acids. V lost 0 bases to trimming and J lost 6 bases, with 17 bases between them. The V gene's germline CDR1 is LGHNA and CDR2 YSLEER. CDR3 DNA: TGCGCCAGCAGCCAAGATATCGGGGGAAGGTACTCTGAAGCTTTCTTT. Translation gives CASSQDIGGRYSEAFF.

There are a few counts of this clone. The chain has TRBV7-9 and TRBJ1-4; D is unresolved. Germline V gives CDR1 SEHNR, CDR2 FQNEAQ (reference sequence). This CDR3 has 13 residues. The V end lost 1 base, the J end lost 3 bases, and 3 bases lay between the germline ends. This CDR3 is CASSLGANEKLFF. Written as DNA, the CDR3 is TGTGCCAGCAGCTTAGGAGCTAATGAAAAACTGTTTTTT. The full variable domain, with the rest looked up from reference TRBV7-9 and TRBJ1-4, is DTGVSQNPRHKITKRGQNVTFRCDPISEHNRLYWYRQTLGQGPEFLTYFQNEAQLEKSRLLSDRFSAERPKGSFSTLEIQRTEQGDSAMYLCASSLGANEKLFFGSGTQLSVL.

The rearrangement joins TRBV7-9 to TRBJ1-2, with D uncertain. V dropped 3 bases and J dropped 8 bases, with 13 bases sitting between them. CDR3 length equals 13 residues. The germline V gene encodes CDR1 SEHNR and CDR2 FQNEAQ (reference sequence). The CDR3 reads CASSFAGSIGYTF. CDR3 nucleotide sequence: TGTGCCAGCAGCTTCGCGGGCAGCATCGGCTACACCTTC.

This rearrangement joins TRBV6-5 to TRBJ2-7, with D possibly matching TRBD2 (6 bases). The CDR3 extends over 14 amino acids. Germline assignment: CDR1 MNHEY and CDR2 SVGAGI. V gave up 4 bases and J gave up 0 bases, with 10 bases separating them. The CDR3 DNA sequence: TGTGCCAGCAGTTTAGCGGATAGCTCCTACGAGCAGTACTTC. It translates to CASSLADSSYEQYF.

The chain has TRBV5-5 and TRBJ2-7; D uncertain. V dropped 0 bases and J dropped 4 bases, with 20 bases sitting between them. CDR1 is SGHKS, CDR2 YYEKEE, per germline (reference sequence). The CDR3 has 17 residues. CDR3 residues: CASSLDGLAGGWYEQYF. The CDR3 coding sequence is TGTGCCAGCAGCTTGGATGGGTTGGCAGGTGGTTGGTACGAGCAGTACTTC. The full variable domain, rest sourced from reference TRBV5-5 and TRBJ2-7, is DAGVTQSPTHLIKTRGQQVTLRCSPISGHKSVSWYQQVLGQGPQFIFQYYEKEERGRGNFPDRFSARQFPNYSSELNVNALLLGDSALYLCASSLDGLAGGWYEQYFGPGTRLTVT.

The V and J genes are TRBV13 and TRBJ2-5; possible D gene TRBD2, 6 bases. V was shortened by 4 bases and J by 5 bases, with 20 bases between the two germline ends. The germline V gene has CDR1 PRHDT and CDR2 FYEKMQ (reference sequence). This CDR3 region has 16 residues. The CDR3 sequence: CASSSERAAAWETQYF. The CDR3 DNA follows: TGTGCCAGCAGCTCCGAGCGGGCAGCGGCGTGGGAGACCCAGTACTTC.

The chain employs TRBV2 and TRBJ1-6; tentatively, D is TRBD1 (5 bases). Germline loops: CDR1 SNHLY, CDR2 FYNNEI. The length of the CDR3 is 15 residues. V was cut by 8 bases and J by 3 bases, with 14 bases left in between. The CDR3 loop is CASLRDSFYNSPLHF. The CDR3 DNA follows: TGTGCCAGCTTGAGAGACAGTTTCTATAATTCACCCCTCCACTTT.

The chain has TRBV19 and TRBJ1-2; D uncertain. In germline, CDR1 is LNHDA, CDR2 SQIVND (reference sequence). The CDR3 spans 13 residues. The V end lost 7 bases, the J end lost 4 bases, and 13 bases lay between the germline ends. The CDR3 spells CASNQDFGYGYTF. The CDR3 DNA reads TGTGCCAGTAACCAGGATTTCGGCTATGGCTACACCTTC. Looking up the rest from reference TRBV19 and TRBJ1-2 gives the full variable domain: DGGITQSPKYLFRKEGQNVTLSCEQNLNHDAMYWYRQDPGQGLRLIYYSQIVNDFQKGDIAEGYSVSREKKESFPLTVTSAQKNPTAFYLCASNQDFGYGYTFGSGTRLTVV.